The entry below describes one T cell receptor (beta chain). The sample is drawn from a study of blood T cell repertoires in COVID-19. Turning to the study itself: Researchers got acute and convalescent COVID-19 samples from the United States, Italy and Spain. Sources were T cells, B-cell-depleted T cells, or PBMCs; the material itself was cDNA or gDNA.

Methods used by the authors: Amplification from reference gene primers served as the basis for estimated nucleated cell counts. TCRdb's table, derived via immunoSEQ multiplex PCR, lists solely in-frame clones and lacks some. The V and J calls and clone size are taken from that table; D and trimming were inferred from the DNA. The sample records some 200,000 clones, around 80% being singletons. The germline V gene encodes CDR1 MDHEN and CDR2 SYDVKM. V lost 5 bases, J lost 1 base, and 9 bases stayed unmatched. CDR3 length: 18 amino acids. This sequence originates from a human donor in a cohort sampled during active COVID-19. The genes are TRBV28 and TRBJ2-1; 12 bases map to TRBD2. Material for sequencing was peripheral blood. The CDR3 is CASSPRLAGGASYNEQFF. CDR3 coding DNA: TGTGCCAGCAGTCCTCGGCTAGCGGGAGGGGCATCCTACAATGAGCAGTTCTTC.